These T cell receptor beta chains were read from a single sample in a study of monozygotic twins with inflammatory bowel disease. TCRdb re-called the 5' RACE reads, yielding one record per CDR3 amino acid sequence without DNA. The sample table includes about 160,000 distinct CDR3 sequences. The sample was blood. The receptor source for this set is a human donor with ulcerative colitis or Crohn's disease, or a healthy co-twin of an affected twin (not recorded which). Both conserved end residues are part of each CDR3. The order of the fields is CDR3 length, V gene, J gene, CDR3 protein.

13	TRBV5-1	TRBJ1-1	CASRGDRGTEAFF
11	TRBV28	TRBJ2-7	CASSPRYEQYF
13	TRBV11-2	TRBJ2-7	CASSIQGADEQYF
15	TRBV27	TRBJ2-7	CASTSTGGPPYEQYF
18	TRBV7-8	TRBJ2-6	CASSLEGTVFSGANVLTF
16	TRBV20-1	TRBJ2-2	CSARDIERELTGELFF
13	TRBV27	TRBJ2-7	CASSFSLGYEQYF
15	TRBV12-3/TRBV12-4	TRBJ2-1	CAWEGGPFSYNEQFF
15	TRBV7-3	TRBJ2-5	CASSPGQGVVETQYF
15	TRBV5-1	TRBJ1-6	CASSLGQGRNSPLHF
14	TRBV12-3/TRBV12-4	TRBJ2-5	CASSLGGQEETQYF
12	TRBV25-1	TRBJ2-1	CASSLKHNEQFF
15	TRBV23-1	TRBJ2-7	CASSRTVDSSYEQYF
14	TRBV5-1	TRBJ2-2	CASSASGQSGELFF
13	TRBV9	TRBJ2-1	CASSVGSWNEQFF
15	TRBV12-3/TRBV12-4	TRBJ2-4	CASSFRGLAKNNQYF